This T cell receptor (beta chain) is from a study of Ad26.COV2.S vaccination and SARS-CoV-2 variants. The protocol was immunoSEQ multiplex PCR, while the TCRdb copy is restricted to in-frame clones and leaves out a portion. The sample carries about 260,000 clones, approximately 90% recorded once. Study results and caveats: While placebo recipients had lower spike-specific TCR breadth, vaccine recipients had more. Reported post-vaccination CD8+ and CD4+ T cell responses to spike showed substantial breadth.

The CDR3 runs 12 residues. Germline V gene lookup returns CDR1 SGDLS and CDR2 YYNGEE. V lost 4 bases and J lost 13, with 14 bases in between. The treatment denotes: 15 to 20 received Ad26.COV2.S at low or high dose, single or two shots; about 5 received placebo; per-sample allocation not given. Sampling happened 63 days after the first vaccine or placebo injection. Donation came from an adult in Boston who was aged 18-55 years. Worth noting for this clone: Its antigen is not known.

This TCR was sampled from a person aged 18-60 years who received the Ad26.COV2.S COVID-19 vaccine or a placebo. The chain couples TRBV9 to TRBJ2-2; a possible D gene is TRBD2 (5 bases). This material consisted of peripheral blood, taken in a trial of Ad26.COV2.S vaccine versus placebo. For the CDR3, the DNA is TGTGCCAGCAGCCAGGAGGCCGGTGGGCTGTTTTTT. Its translation: CASSQEAGGLFF. The full variable domain, in which reference TRBV9 and TRBJ2-2 provide the parts outside the CDR3, is DSGVTQTPKHLITATGQRVTLRCSPRSGDLSVYWYQQSLDQGLQFLIQYYNGEERAKGNILERFSAQQFPDLHSELNLSSLELGDSALYFCASSQEAGGLFFGEGSRLTVL.